This T cell receptor (beta chain) was identified during a study of CD8+ T cells in alopecia areata. RNA extraction was followed by reverse transcription into cDNA, which acted as the sequencing template. Profiling relied on immunoSEQ multiplex PCR, and the TCRdb table lists in-frame clones only, not all of them. The sample yields over 200,000 clones, about 53% seen once. Of note for this clone: Its matching antigen is unknown.

The CDR3 spans 12 residues. The V end was cut by 6 bases, the J end by 8 bases, with 10 bases between. Germline V gene data show CDR1 as MNHEY and CDR2 as SMNVEV (reference sequence). Both peripheral blood and punch biopsies of lesional scalp skin were obtained from patients who had alopecia areata. Whole-study results and caveats: Alphabeta T cells residing in normal skin are also sequenced in scalp samples.

This TCR was sampled from a human donor with alopecia areata. V gene TRBV27 combines with J gene TRBJ1-4; D is unresolved. The starting material was CD4+ T cells sorted from blood, obtained at week 0. Written as DNA, the CDR3 is TGTGCCAGCAGGAGCGGACGGGAAAAACTGTTTTTT. Amino acid sequence: CASRSGREKLFF. The full variable domain, with the rest looked up from reference TRBV27 and TRBJ1-4, is EAQVTQNPRYLITVTGKKLTVTCSQNMNHEYMSWYRQDPGLGLRQIYYSMNVEVTDKGDVPEGYKVSRKEKRNFPLILESPSPNQTSLYFCASRSGREKLFFGSGTQLSVL.